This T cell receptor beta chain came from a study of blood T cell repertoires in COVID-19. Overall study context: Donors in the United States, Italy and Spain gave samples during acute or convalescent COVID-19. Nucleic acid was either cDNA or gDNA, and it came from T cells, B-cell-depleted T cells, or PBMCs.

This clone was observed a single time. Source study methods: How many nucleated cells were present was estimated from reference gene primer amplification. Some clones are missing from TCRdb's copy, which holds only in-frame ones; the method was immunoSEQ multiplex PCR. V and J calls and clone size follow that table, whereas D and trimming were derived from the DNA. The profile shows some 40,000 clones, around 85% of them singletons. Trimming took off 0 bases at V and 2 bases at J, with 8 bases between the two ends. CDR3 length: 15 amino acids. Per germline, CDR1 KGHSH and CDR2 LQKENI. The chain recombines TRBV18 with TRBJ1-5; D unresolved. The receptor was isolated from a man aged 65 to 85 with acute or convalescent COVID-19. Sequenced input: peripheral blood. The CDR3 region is CASSPPTQGNQPQHF. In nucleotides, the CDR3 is TGTGCCAGCTCACCACCCACCCAGGGCAATCAGCCCCAGCATTTT.